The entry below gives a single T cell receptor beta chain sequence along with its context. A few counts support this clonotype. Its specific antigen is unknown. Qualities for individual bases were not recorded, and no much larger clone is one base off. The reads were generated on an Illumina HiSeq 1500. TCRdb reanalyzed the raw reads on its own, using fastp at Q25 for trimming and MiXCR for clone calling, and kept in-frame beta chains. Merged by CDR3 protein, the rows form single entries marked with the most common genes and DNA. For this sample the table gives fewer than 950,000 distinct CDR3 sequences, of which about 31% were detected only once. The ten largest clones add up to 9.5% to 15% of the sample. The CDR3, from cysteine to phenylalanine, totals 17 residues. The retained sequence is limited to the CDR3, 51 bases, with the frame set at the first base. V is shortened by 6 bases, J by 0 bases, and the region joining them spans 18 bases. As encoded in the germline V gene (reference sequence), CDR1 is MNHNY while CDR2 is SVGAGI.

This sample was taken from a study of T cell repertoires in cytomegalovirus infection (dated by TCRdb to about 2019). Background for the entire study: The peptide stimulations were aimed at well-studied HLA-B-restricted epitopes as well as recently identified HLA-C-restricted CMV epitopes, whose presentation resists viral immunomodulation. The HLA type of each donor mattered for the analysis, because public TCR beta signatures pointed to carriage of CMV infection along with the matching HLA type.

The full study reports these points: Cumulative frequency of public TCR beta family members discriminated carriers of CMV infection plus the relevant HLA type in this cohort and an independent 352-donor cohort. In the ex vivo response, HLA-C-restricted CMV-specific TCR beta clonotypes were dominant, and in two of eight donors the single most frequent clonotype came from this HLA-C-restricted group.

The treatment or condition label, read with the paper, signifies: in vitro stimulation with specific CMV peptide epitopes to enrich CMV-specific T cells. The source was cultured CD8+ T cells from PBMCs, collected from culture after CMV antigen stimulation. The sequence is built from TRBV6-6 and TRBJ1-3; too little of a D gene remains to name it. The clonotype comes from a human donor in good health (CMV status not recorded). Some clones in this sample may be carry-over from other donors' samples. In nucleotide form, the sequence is TGTGCCAGCAGCTTACTCCTAGGACGTAGCTCTGGAAACACCATATATTTT. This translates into CASSLLLGRSSGNTIYF.